The rows below give T cell receptor beta chains drawn from one sample of a study of cytomegalovirus exposure and HLA in healthy donors. Generated by immunoSEQ multiplex PCR, the TCRdb table keeps only in-frame clones and is missing some. The sample comprises some 76,000 clones, under 85% of which are singletons, and over 7% rests with the top ten. Material for sequencing was PBMCs. All receptors come from a woman between 40 and 50 years old in good health and CMV-seropositive. Each CDR3 is given with its conserved first and last residue. D genes are given only for firm matches. A clone size is listed for some rows: how often the clone was seen (once, few, many), or a class if it is expanded.

TRBJ2-7 | TRBD1 | TRBV30 | NA | CAWGGQGAQYEQYF | TGTGCCTGGGGAGGACAGGGGGCTCAGTACGAGCAGTACTTC
TRBJ2-3 | NA | TRBV28 | once | CASSLVGQSQITQYF | TGTGCCAGCAGTTTGGTGGGACAATCACAGATAACGCAGTATTTT
TRBJ2-3 | TRBD2 | TRBV5-1 | NA | CASSPGLAGDTQYF | TGCGCCAGCAGCCCAGGACTAGCGGGGGATACGCAGTATTTT
TRBJ1-5 | NA | TRBV27 | NA | CASSLWSGDQPQHF | TGTGCCAGCAGTTTATGGTCAGGGGATCAGCCCCAGCATTTT
TRBJ1-1 | TRBD1 | TRBV28 | NA | CASSRQGLMNTEAFF | TGTGCCAGCAGCAGACAGGGGCTCATGAACACTGAAGCTTTCTTT
TRBJ2-3 | TRBD1 | TRBV28 | once | CASSSGQGHTDTQYF | TGTGCCAGCAGTTCGGGACAGGGGCACACAGATACGCAGTATTTT
TRBJ2-1 | TRBD1 | TRBV7-8 | NA | CASSKGTGTNEQFF | TGTGCCAGCAGCAAGGGGACAGGGACGAATGAGCAGTTCTTC
TRBJ1-5 | TRBD1 | TRBV7-8 | NA | CASSYQGQHNQPQHF | TGTGCCAGCAGCTACCAGGGACAGCACAATCAGCCCCAGCATTTT
TRBJ2-7 | NA | TRBV27 | NA | CASSFYSSYEQYF | TGTGCCAGCAGTTTCTATAGCTCCTACGAGCAGTACTTC
TRBJ1-6 | NA | TRBV7-2 | NA | CASSLAQGSSPLHF | TGTGCCAGCAGCTTAGCGCAGGGAAGCTCACCCCTCCACTTT
TRBJ2-5 | NA | TRBV19 | NA | CASSTSTGQETQYF | TGTGCCAGTAGTACATCGACAGGACAAGAGACCCAGTACTTC
TRBJ2-3 | TRBD1 | TRBV28 | NA | CASKGGGTGQDTQYF | TGTGCCAGCAAAGGGGGGGGGACAGGGCAAGATACGCAGTATTTT
TRBJ2-2 | NA | TRBV6-5 | NA | CASNSGQRNTGELFF | TGTGCCAGCAATTCCGGACAGAGAAACACCGGGGAGCTGTTTTTT
TRBJ2-5 | TRBD2 | TRBV4-2 | NA | CASSRSGGEETQYF | TGTGCCAGCAGCCGAAGCGGGGGGGAAGAGACCCAGTACTTC
TRBJ2-1 | NA | TRBV5-4 | once | CASSLGLESYNEQFF | TGTGCCAGCAGCTTGGGTCTAGAATCCTACAATGAGCAGTTCTTC
TRBJ2-2 | NA | TRBV11-2 | NA | CASRTGQGNTGELFF | TGTGCCAGCAGGACCGGGCAGGGAAACACCGGGGAGCTGTTTTTT
TRBJ1-3 | NA | TRBV30 | NA | CAWSPRSSGNTIYF | TGTGCCTGGAGTCCGAGGAGCTCTGGAAACACCATATATTTT
TRBJ2-2 | NA | TRBV5-4 | once | CASSVQGKTGELFF | TGTGCCAGCAGCGTACAGGGAAAAACCGGGGAGCTGTTTTTT
TRBJ1-1 | NA | TRBV28 | once | CASTLPPGQLNTEAFF | TGTGCCAGCACTCTCCCTCCAGGACAACTTAACACTGAAGCTTTCTTT
TRBJ1-2 | NA | TRBV5-8 | once | CASSLQRTPGGYTF | TGTGCCAGCAGCTTGCAACGGACACCTGGGGGCTACACCTTC
TRBJ1-6 | TRBD1 | TRBV29-1 | NA | CSVSDREGSPLHF | TGCAGCGTTTCGGACAGGGAGGGTTCACCCCTCCACTTT
TRBJ2-1 | NA | TRBV28 | NA | CASSLWGSEQFF | TGTGCCAGCAGTTTATGGGGGAGTGAGCAGTTCTTC